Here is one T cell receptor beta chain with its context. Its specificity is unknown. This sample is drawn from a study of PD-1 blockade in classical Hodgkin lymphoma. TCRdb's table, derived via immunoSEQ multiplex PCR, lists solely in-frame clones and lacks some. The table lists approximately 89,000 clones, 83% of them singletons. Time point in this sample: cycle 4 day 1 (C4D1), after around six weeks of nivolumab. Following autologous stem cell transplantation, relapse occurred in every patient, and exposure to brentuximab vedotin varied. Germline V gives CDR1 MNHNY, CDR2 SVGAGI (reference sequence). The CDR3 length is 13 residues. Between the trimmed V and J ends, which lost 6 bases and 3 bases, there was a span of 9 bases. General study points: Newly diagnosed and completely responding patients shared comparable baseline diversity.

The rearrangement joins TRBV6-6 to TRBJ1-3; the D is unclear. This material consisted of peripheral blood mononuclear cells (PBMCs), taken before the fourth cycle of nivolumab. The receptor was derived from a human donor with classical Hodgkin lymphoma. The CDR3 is CASRPSSGNTIYF. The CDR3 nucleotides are TGTGCCAGCAGGCCCTCAAGTGGAAACACCATATATTTT.